The 18 T cell receptor beta chains in this list originate from one sample, sequenced in a study of blood T cell repertoires in COVID-19 (dated by TCRdb to 2020 to 2022). Receptor amplification or capture employed the immunoSEQ multiplex PCR assay. TCRdb took over this immuneACCESS table, retaining in-frame rearrangements with V and J assigned. Such tables are incomplete; in checked studies, under half of the missing clones stem from an unresolved V gene, and the remainder is unexplained. This sample has about 270,000 clones in its table, and around 92% of those were observed once. The ten top clones hold roughly 1.9% of the sample. Sequences were obtained from PBMCs or T cells enriched from blood (not recorded which). The source of these receptors is a woman aged 55-69 years who had recovered from COVID-19.

This clone was recorded once. CDR3 DNA sequence: TGTGCCATCGGACAGGGTAATCAGCCCCAGCATTTT. It is translated as CAIGQGNQPQHF. The chain couples TRBV10-3 to TRBJ1-5, with 8 nucleotides matching TRBD1. J was trimmed by 4 bases and V by 8 bases; bases with no gene match: 1. Germline CDR1 is ENHRY and CDR2 is SYGVKD. The CDR3 extends over 12 amino acids.

In this sample, this clone turned up once. The chain couples TRBV10-1 to TRBJ1-1; D remains unclear. The CDR3 runs to 13 residues. Germline lookup yields CDR1 WNHNN and CDR2 SYGVQD (reference sequence). Trimming took 4 bases from V and 5 from J, leaving 11 bases between them. The CDR3: CASSAGRGTEAFF. The CDR3, as DNA: TGCGCCAGCAGTGCGGGGAGAGGGACTGAAGCTTTCTTT.

This clone was counted a single time. The CDR3 here is CASSQDRQAYEQYF. As DNA, the CDR3 is TGCGCCAGCAGCCAAGATCGACAGGCCTACGAGCAGTACTTC. The chain has TRBV4-1 and TRBJ2-7, with D possibly being TRBD1 (6 bases). Trimming pared 0 bases from V and 2 bases from J, leaving 8 bases between. Germline V gives CDR1 MGHRA, CDR2 YSYEKL. This CDR3 comprises 14 residues.

This clone was counted once. The gene calls are TRBV30 and TRBJ1-1; possibly TRBD1 for D (5 bases). The CDR3 runs 13 residues. Per the germline V gene, CDR1 is GTSNPN and CDR2 is SVGIG (reference sequence). V gave up 2 bases and J gave up 5 bases, with 12 bases separating them. CDR3 in amino acids: CAWSNQGGTEAFF. The CDR3 bases are TGTGCCTGGAGTAACCAGGGAGGGACTGAAGCTTTCTTT.

This chain links TRBV11-3 with TRBJ1-1; 8 bases line up with TRBD1. This CDR3 comprises 13 residues. V trimming: 5 bases; J trimming: 11 bases; junction bases outside the gene matches: 10. CDR1 and CDR2 from the germline V gene are SGHNT and YENEEA. CDR3 amino acids: CASSPDRGLWAFF. The DNA for the CDR3 is TGTGCCAGCAGCCCCGACAGGGGCCTTTGGGCTTTCTTT.

V usage is TRBV18 and J usage is TRBJ1-6; 7 bases match TRBD1. The CDR3 spans 17 residues. Germline trimming cut 3 bases from V and 6 bases from J; bases unmatched to any gene: 11. Germline-derived CDR1 and CDR2 are KGHSH and LQKENI. The CDR3, as DNA: TGTGCCAGCTCACCCCAGGGGGGACCCAAGAGTAATTCACCCCTCCACTTT. It yields the protein CASSPQGGPKSNSPLHF.

The rearrangement uses TRBV27 and TRBJ1-2; D unresolved. The CDR3 extends over 15 amino acids. V lost 8 bases and J lost 0, with 16 bases in between. Germline CDR1 is MNHEY and CDR2 is SMNVEV (reference sequence). Here the CDR3 reads CASSSNPGANYGYTF. As DNA, the CDR3 is TGTGCCAGCTCGTCTAACCCAGGTGCTAACTATGGCTACACCTTC.

This clone was recorded once. The chain employs TRBV5-1 and TRBJ2-3; D might be TRBD2 (5 bases). V was trimmed by 0 bases and J by 0 bases, leaving 11 bases between them. There are 16 residues in the CDR3. Germline V gives CDR1 SGHRS, CDR2 YFSETQ. Here the CDR3 reads CASSLGPSGSTDTQYF. The DNA for the CDR3 is TGCGCCAGCAGCTTGGGGCCGTCGGGGAGCACAGATACGCAGTATTTT.

J is TRBJ2-3 and V is TRBV11-3; D not resolved. CDR3 length: 13 residues. Trimming took 1 base from V and 4 from J, leaving 6 bases between them. CDR1 and CDR2 from the germline V gene are SGHNT and YENEEA. The DNA for the CDR3 is TGTGCCAGCAGCTTAGCACGCGCAGATACGCAGTATTTT. Its translation is CASSLARADTQYF.

The gene calls are TRBV3-1 (or the pseudogene TRBV3-2) and TRBJ2-1; TRBD1 matches 7 bases. Germline V gene lookup returns CDR1 LGHDT and CDR2 YNNKEL (reference sequence). Losses at the gene ends were 2 bases for V and 5 bases for J; bases not matched to a gene: 3. CDR3 length: 14 amino acids. The CDR3 is CASSQRDRNNEQFF. As DNA, the CDR3 is TGTGCCAGCAGCCAAAGGGACAGAAACAATGAGCAGTTCTTC.

The chain joins TRBV28 to TRBJ1-2; no firm D call. CDR3 size: 14 residues. V dropped 2 bases and J dropped 4 bases, with 11 bases sitting between them. CDR1 is MDHEN, CDR2 SYDVKM, per germline. The CDR3 nucleotides are TGTGCCAGCAGTTTAAGACTCGAGCCCTATGGCTACACCTTC. Encoded protein: CASSLRLEPYGYTF.

This rearrangement joins TRBV11-1 to TRBJ2-3; D perhaps matches TRBD2 (6 bases). CDR3 length equals 14 residues. Germline-derived CDR1 and CDR2 are SGHAT and FQDESV (reference sequence). V was clipped by 7 bases and J by 0 bases, with 11 bases between them. In DNA form, the CDR3 reads TGTGCCAGCAACAGACTAGGCAGCACAGATACGCAGTATTTT. The encoded protein is CASNRLGSTDTQYF.

V gene TRBV7-6 combines with J gene TRBJ2-1; the match to TRBD2 covers 7 bases. V lost 3 bases and J lost 7; bases outside the gene matches: 12. The CDR3 extends over 16 amino acids. The germline CDR1 and CDR2 sequences are SGHVS and FNYEAQ. CDR3 coding DNA: TGTGCCAGCAGCTTGCTGACTAGCCTGGGGGTAAATGAGCAGTTCTTC. It yields the protein CASSLLTSLGVNEQFF.

The chain links TRBV30 to TRBJ1-6; a possible D gene is TRBD1 (5 bases). Germline V lookup: CDR1 GTSNPN, CDR2 SVGIG (reference sequence). There are 14 residues in the CDR3. Trimming removed 5 bases from V and 7 bases from J, with 15 bases in between. In nucleotides, the CDR3 is TGTGCCTGGCAGGTCAGGGCTAGGAATTCACCCCTCCACTTT. Protein: CAWQVRARNSPLHF.

The V call is TRBV5-8, the J call TRBJ1-5, with D maybe TRBD1 (6 bases). This CDR3 contains 15 residues. Trimming pared 2 bases from V and 3 bases from J, leaving 12 bases between. CDR1 and CDR2 (germline): SGHTS, YDEGEE. The CDR3 nucleotides are TGTGCCAGCAGCTTTTGGGGGCAATCCAATCAGCCCCAGCATTTT. Translated, it gives CASSFWGQSNQPQHF.

The chain recombines TRBV28 with TRBJ2-7, with a possible D match to TRBD2 (6 bases). The V gene lost 1 base and the J gene lost 1 base, with 11 bases spanning the gap. The CDR3 spans 15 residues. Germline-derived CDR1 and CDR2 are MDHEN and SYDVKM. The CDR3 DNA reads as TGTGCCAGCAGTTTATACCGCGGGAATTCCTACGAGCAGTACTTC. This encodes CASSLYRGNSYEQYF. The variable domain in full, completed from reference TRBV28 and TRBJ2-7, reads DVKVTQSSRYLVKRTGEKVFLECVQDMDHENMFWYRQDPGLGLRLIYFSYDVKMKEKGDIPEGYSVSREKKERFSLILESASTNQTSMYLCASSLYRGNSYEQYFGPGTRLTVT.

The chain carries TRBV28 and TRBJ2-4; D might be TRBD2 (5 bases). Per germline, CDR1 MDHEN and CDR2 SYDVKM. CDR3 length: 13 residues. V lost 8 bases to trimming and J lost 9 bases, with 17 bases between them. Here the CDR3 reads CASGPSGWGIQYF. CDR3 sequence (DNA): TGTGCCAGCGGCCCGTCGGGGTGGGGCATTCAGTACTTC. Full variable domain (rest looked up from reference TRBV28 and TRBJ2-4): DVKVTQSSRYLVKRTGEKVFLECVQDMDHENMFWYRQDPGLGLRLIYFSYDVKMKEKGDIPEGYSVSREKKERFSLILESASTNQTSMYLCASGPSGWGIQYFGAGTRLSVL.

The genes are TRBV5-5 and TRBJ1-5, with 7 positions matching TRBD1. This CDR3 has 14 amino acids. Per germline, CDR1 SGHKS and CDR2 YYEKEE (reference sequence). V lost 4 bases and J lost 2; bases outside the gene matches: 3. CDR3 amino acids: CASSRQGRNQPQHF. DNA for the CDR3: TGTGCCAGCAGCCGACAGGGACGCAATCAGCCCCAGCATTTT.